A single sample gave rise to the 14 T cell receptor beta chains below, sequenced in a study of T cell responses to AZD1222 COVID-19 vaccine (dated by TCRdb to about 2021). This sample's time point label indicates: baseline before first vaccination. The library relied on the immunoSEQ multiplex PCR assay. TCRdb stores this immuneACCESS table with in-frame sequences only. Part of the clones is absent; in the studies checked, under half of the shortfall reflects unresolved V genes, and no reason is known for the rest. This sample gives 95,000 to 150,000 clones in total; roughly 91% of them show up just once. 1% to 1.5% of the sample rests with the top ten. This specimen was peripheral blood, taken on day 0 of AZD1222 vaccination. These receptors were obtained from an adult in good health.

This clone has just one count. The chain recombines TRBV29-1 with TRBJ1-2, with a tentative D call TRBD1 (5 bases). Trimming removed 3 bases from V and 4 bases from J, with 9 bases in between. CDR3 size: 12 residues. Germline CDR1 SQVTM, CDR2 ANQGSEA. The CDR3 is CSVDRESYGYTF. The CDR3 DNA is TGCAGCGTTGACAGGGAGAGCTATGGCTACACCTTC. Full variable domain (missing parts from reference TRBV29-1 and TRBJ1-2): SAVISQKPSRDICQRGTSLTIQCQVDSQVTMMFWYRQQPGQSLTLIATANQGSEATYESGFVIDKFPISRPNLTFSTLTVSNMSPEDSSIYLCSVDRESYGYTFGSGTRLTVV.

This chain links TRBV30 with TRBJ1-6; weak D call: TRBD1 (6 bases). The CDR3 sequence is 17 residues long. The V gene lost 1 base and the J gene lost 3 bases, with 16 bases spanning the gap. Germline V gene data show CDR1 as GTSNPN and CDR2 as SVGIG (reference sequence). CDR3 coding DNA: TGTGCCTGGAGTGGAAGCCGGGGGCGTAACTATAATTCACCCCTCCACTTT. Residues: CAWSGSRGRNYNSPLHF.

V is TRBV18 and J is TRBJ2-3; 8 bases line up with TRBD1. Losses at the gene ends were 0 bases for V and 1 base for J; bases not matched to a gene: 3. The CDR3 is made up of 16 amino acids. CDR1 and CDR2 from the germline V gene are KGHSH and LQKENI. Here the CDR3 reads CASSPPTGAGTDTQYF. The CDR3 DNA is TGTGCCAGCTCACCACCGACAGGGGCGGGCACAGATACGCAGTATTTT.

The chain links TRBV2 to TRBJ2-1; no firm D call. Looked up from germline, CDR1 is SNHLY and CDR2 is FYNNEI. V lost 5 bases and J 4 bases, leaving 15 bases between the germline ends. CDR3 length equals 15 residues. CDR3 nucleotides: TGTGCCAGCAGTCGACCCGTAGCCCTTTACAATGAGCAGTTCTTC. The encoded protein is CASSRPVALYNEQFF.

The chain combines TRBV5-1 with TRBJ2-3, with 8 positions matching TRBD1. The germline CDR1 and CDR2 sequences are SGHRS and YFSETQ. Trimming at V came to 3 bases and at J to 5 bases, leaving 8 bases not matched to a gene. The CDR3 covers 15 residues. CDR3 coding DNA: TGCGCCAGCAGCTACCCGGGACAGGATGTAGATACGCAGTATTTT. Translated: CASSYPGQDVDTQYF.

This clone occurred a few times. Here the CDR3 DNA reads TGTGCCAGCAGCTTAGCGTGGGCAGGCCACGAGCAGTACTTC. It translates to CASSLAWAGHEQYF. This chain connects TRBV7-9 to TRBJ2-7; D ambiguous. V gave up 0 bases and J gave up 5 bases, with 11 bases separating them. CDR3 length: 14 amino acids. CDR1 is SEHNR, CDR2 FQNEAQ, per germline (reference sequence).

V usage is TRBV6-5 and J usage is TRBJ1-3; TRBD1 matches 7 bases. Germline CDR1 reads MNHEY; CDR2 reads SVGAGI. CDR3 length: 15 amino acids. The CDR3 region is CAGAGDSHELNTIYF. The CDR3 DNA is TGTGCGGGAGCGGGGGACAGTCATGAATTAAACACCATATATTTT.

The rearrangement links TRBV3-1 (or the pseudogene TRBV3-2) to TRBJ1-3; the match to TRBD1 covers 7 bases. Germline V CDR1 and CDR2: LGHDT, YNNKEL (reference sequence). This CDR3 contains 16 residues. The V and J ends lost 7 bases and 4 bases, in that order; junction bases with no gene match: 13. DNA of the CDR3: TGTGCCAGCACGCAGGGCGAGGGGGCGCAAGGAAACACCATATATTTT. It codes for CASTQGEGAQGNTIYF.

The V call is TRBV4-1, the J call TRBJ2-1; D remains unclear. The V gene's germline CDR1 is MGHRA and CDR2 YSYEKL. Trimming pared 4 bases from V and 10 bases from J, leaving 14 bases between. This CDR3 contains 13 residues. The CDR3 loop is CASSRLDPPEQFF. The CDR3 DNA is TGCGCCAGCAGCCGATTAGACCCCCCAGAGCAGTTCTTC.

The V call is TRBV10-1, the J call TRBJ2-5; 8 bases line up with TRBD1. Per the germline V gene, CDR1 is WNHNN and CDR2 is SYGVQD (reference sequence). This CDR3 is 15 amino acids long. Trimming at V came to 4 bases and at J to 1 base, leaving 5 bases not matched to a gene. CDR3 protein: CASSVNRGIQETQYF. CDR3 bases: TGCGCCAGCAGTGTTAACAGGGGGATCCAAGAGACCCAGTACTTC.

The chain combines TRBV13 with TRBJ2-7; no definite D call. From germline, CDR1 is PRHDT and CDR2 FYEKMQ (reference sequence). Trimming left V 5 bases short and J 0 bases short, with 17 bases between. This CDR3 has 16 residues. In nucleotides, the CDR3 is TGTGCCAGCAGCCAGATGGGGTCGGAAAGCTCCTACGAGCAGTACTTC. Protein: CASSQMGSESSYEQYF.

This sequence joins TRBV5-8 and TRBJ1-4; no firm D call. CDR1 is SGHTS and CDR2 is YDEGEE in the germline V gene. The CDR3 has 14 residues. V was trimmed by 2 bases and J by 0 bases, leaving 5 bases between them. CDR3 bases: TGTGCCAGCAGCTTAAGTGCAACTAATGAAAAACTGTTTTTT. Encoded protein: CASSLSATNEKLFF.

This clone was counted a single time. The chain joins TRBV2 to TRBJ2-3; 8 bases are a match to TRBD2. V gave up 4 bases and J gave up 1 base; unmatched junction bases: 10. Germline loops: CDR1 SNHLY, CDR2 FYNNEI. CDR3 length: 17 amino acids. The CDR3 DNA reads TGTGCCAGCAGTGGCCCGATCCTACTAGCGGGCACAGATACGCAGTATTTT. It translates to CASSGPILLAGTDTQYF.

The chain joins TRBV6-6 to TRBJ1-6, with D perhaps matching TRBD1 (6 bases). The CDR3 is 14 residues long. Germline V gene sequence: CDR1 MNHNY, CDR2 SVGAGI (reference sequence). V lost 2 bases and J 9 bases, leaving 11 bases between the germline ends. The DNA for the CDR3 is TGTGCCAGCAGTTACGCGGCAGGGGCTTCACCCCTCCACTTT. It encodes CASSYAAGASPLHF.